The 21 T cell receptor beta chains presented below share a single source sample, sequenced in a study of identical twins. A single record per CDR3 protein comes from TCRdb applying MiXCR to the 5' RACE reads. The sample lists approximately 250,000 distinct CDR3 sequences, 5.5% to 7.5% seen once, with 13% to 15% in the top ten. The data also belong to a second study, concerning T cells expressing NK-cell markers.

The sequenced material came from CD8+ T cells sorted from blood. The receptors stem from a woman between 18 and 29 years old in good health.

This clonotype was counted only a few times. The V gene is TRBV19, the J gene TRBJ2-1, with 15 nucleotides matching TRBD2. This CDR3 is 15 amino acids long. Per the germline V gene, CDR1 is LNHDA and CDR2 is SQIVND (reference sequence). V shed 10 bases and J 9 bases; nucleotides not matched to a gene: 10. In DNA form, the CDR3 reads TGTGCCACCGGGACTAGCGGGAGGCCGGGCCGTGAGCAGTTCTTC. Translating gives CATGTSGRPGREQFF.

J is TRBJ1-1 and V is TRBV27, with D tentatively TRBD1 (5 bases). V gave up 3 bases and J gave up 3 bases, with 11 bases separating them. This CDR3 spans 14 amino acids. CDR1 and CDR2 (germline): MNHEY, SMNVEV (reference sequence). The CDR3 DNA is TGTGCCAGCAGTTTCCAGGGTCGACACACTGAAGCTTTCTTT. This translates into CASSFQGRHTEAFF.

The table lists this clonotype with many counts. The gene calls are TRBV5-1 and TRBJ2-7; 9 bases align to TRBD1. Germline CDR1 reads SGHRS; CDR2 reads YFSETQ. The CDR3 spans 13 residues. Trimming cost V 3 bases and J 3 bases; bases outside gene matches: 1. As DNA, the CDR3 is TGCGCCAGCAGCTCGACAGGGGGCTACGAGCAGTACTTC. This sequence encodes CASSSTGGYEQYF.

In this sample, this clonotype turned up many times. The gene calls are TRBV5-5 and TRBJ2-7; D is uncertain. There are 14 residues in the CDR3. The V end was cut by 0 bases, the J end by 2 bases, with 9 bases between. Per germline, CDR1 SGHKS and CDR2 YYEKEE (reference sequence). The CDR3 DNA reads TGTGCCAGCAGCTTGGCGGCAGGCACCTACGAGCAGTACTTC. As protein: CASSLAAGTYEQYF.

This clonotype was counted at least ten times. V usage is TRBV7-9 and J usage is TRBJ2-1, with 9 bases identical to TRBD2. With V trimmed by 5 bases and J by 4 bases, 9 bases remained unmatched. Germline CDR1 is SEHNR and CDR2 is FQNEAQ (reference sequence). The CDR3 loop spans 16 amino acids. The CDR3 sequence: CASSQQREENYNEQFF. The CDR3 nucleotides are TGTGCCAGCAGCCAACAGCGGGAGGAGAATTACAATGAGCAGTTCTTC.

This clonotype was picked up many times. This chain links TRBV11-2 with TRBJ2-7; 8 nucleotides agree with TRBD2. The V and J ends lost 3 bases and 0 bases, in that order; junction bases with no gene match: 22. The CDR3 runs 21 residues. Germline V gene data show CDR1 as SGHAT and CDR2 as FQNNGV. CDR3 bases: TGTGCCAGCAGCTTTAGAGCCCGAAACCTAGGGGTTAGCGGGACCTCCTACGAGCAGTACTTC. Its translation is CASSFRARNLGVSGTSYEQYF.

This clonotype was recorded many times. CDR3 loop: CASSFPGEETQYF. The CDR3 DNA follows: TGTGCCAGCAGTTTCCCCGGGGAGGAGACCCAGTACTTC. V usage is TRBV12-3 or TRBV12-4 and J usage is TRBJ2-5, with D perhaps TRBD2 (5 bases). The ends were cut back, 3 bases at V and 5 bases at J, with 10 bases in the middle. The CDR3 extends over 13 amino acids.

This clonotype was seen more than once but under ten times. V usage is TRBV20-1 and J usage is TRBJ1-1; D is uncertain. Per the germline V gene, CDR1 is DFQATT and CDR2 is SNEGSKA (reference sequence). The CDR3 is made up of 12 amino acids. V lost 5 bases and J 2 bases, leaving 9 bases between the germline ends. The CDR3 DNA sequence: TGCAGTGCTCCGGTATCTAACACTGAAGCTTTCTTT. Translating gives CSAPVSNTEAFF.

This clonotype has just a few counts. V is TRBV27 and J is TRBJ1-5; perhaps TRBD1 as D (5 bases). In germline, CDR1 is MNHEY, CDR2 SMNVEV (reference sequence). The CDR3 is 17 residues long. Trimming removed 3 bases from V and 0 bases from J, with 15 bases in between. The CDR3 nucleotides are TGTGCCAGCAGTTTGAGTGGGGACCCTTATAGCAATCAGCCCCAGCATTTT. Translated: CASSLSGDPYSNQPQHF.

This clonotype has only a few counts. V and J are TRBV4-3 and TRBJ2-5, with no clear D. This CDR3 has 17 residues. The germline gives CDR1 LGHNA, CDR2 YSLEER. V was shortened by 0 bases and J by 0 bases, with 14 bases between the two germline ends. DNA for the CDR3: TGCGCCAGCAGCCAAGATCCCCCCCCAGCGCACCAAGAGACCCAGTACTTC. It yields the protein CASSQDPPPAHQETQYF.

This clonotype was counted between two and nine times. V and J are TRBV27 and TRBJ2-1; tentative D call: TRBD1 (5 bases). Per germline, CDR1 MNHEY and CDR2 SMNVEV (reference sequence). V gave up 5 bases and J gave up 5 bases, with 13 bases separating them. The CDR3 runs 14 residues. In nucleotides, the CDR3 is TGTGCCAGCAGTGCCCCGCCCAGGGACAATGAGCAGTTCTTC. Translating it yields CASSAPPRDNEQFF.

V and J are TRBV20-1 and TRBJ1-2; D call uncertain. The V gene's germline CDR1 is DFQATT and CDR2 SNEGSKA (reference sequence). This CDR3 spans 16 amino acids. V lost 5 bases and J 6 bases, leaving 25 bases between the germline ends. The CDR3 loop is CSADDIRVGLSDGYTF. CDR3 sequence (DNA): TGCAGTGCTGATGACATACGGGTCGGCCTTTCAGATGGCTACACCTTC.

This clonotype was seen a handful of times. The V call is TRBV11-2, the J call TRBJ2-2; 12 bases are a match to TRBD2. Trimming took 5 bases from V and 5 from J; bases not matched to a gene: 6. From germline, CDR1 is SGHAT and CDR2 FQNNGV. The CDR3 contains 16 residues. CDR3 coding DNA: TGTGCCAGCAGCGGCCGACTAGCGGGAGCTACCGGGGAGCTGTTTTTT. As protein: CASSGRLAGATGELFF.

V gene TRBV20-1 combines with J gene TRBJ1-1, with D unclear. Looked up from germline, CDR1 is DFQATT and CDR2 is SNEGSKA (reference sequence). V lost 5 bases to trimming and J lost 1 base, with 17 bases between them. This CDR3 is 15 amino acids long. CDR3 DNA: TGCAGTGCTTTCAGCCCACCGGACGGGAACACTGAAGCTTTCTTT. Protein product: CSAFSPPDGNTEAFF.

The rearrangement uses TRBV6-5 and TRBJ2-3; a weak D match, TRBD2 (6 bases). This CDR3 is built from 15 residues. Germline V CDR1 and CDR2: MNHEY, SVGAGI. The V end lost 2 bases, the J end lost 0 bases, and 9 bases lay between the germline ends. CDR3 DNA: TGTGCCAGCAGTTACCTGGGGACTAGCACAGATACGCAGTATTTT. Translating gives CASSYLGTSTDTQYF.

In its sample, this clonotype was seen many times. J is TRBJ2-1 and V is TRBV9; 10 bases align to TRBD2. This CDR3 is 15 amino acids long. Unmatched junction bases numbered 6, after V lost 3 bases and J lost 6 bases. CDR1 and CDR2 (germline): SGDLS, YYNGEE. The CDR3 loop is CASSAWASGGNEQFF. The CDR3, as DNA: TGTGCCAGCAGCGCATGGGCTAGCGGGGGCAATGAGCAGTTCTTC.

This sequence joins TRBV3-1 and TRBJ1-4; no clear D gene. This CDR3 has 14 residues. V was clipped by 0 bases and J by 14 bases, with 16 bases between them. Germline loops: CDR1 LGHDT, CDR2 YNNKEL (reference sequence). CDR3 coding DNA: TGTGCCAGCAGCCAAGATTGGAGGGTGAACAAGCTGTTTTTT. Translation gives CASSQDWRVNKLFF.

This clonotype was recorded a few times. This sequence joins TRBV7-3 and TRBJ2-3, with a possible D match to TRBD1 (5 bases). CDR3 size: 17 residues. Trimming took off 0 bases at V and 1 base at J, with 14 bases between the two ends. From germline, CDR1 is SGHTA and CDR2 FQGTGA. CDR3: CASSLTQGYIGTDTQYF. The CDR3 region has the DNA TGTGCCAGCAGCTTAACGCAGGGTTATATCGGCACAGATACGCAGTATTTT.

There are a few counts of this clonotype. The rearrangement uses TRBV6-5 and TRBJ2-5; TRBD1 aligns across 7 bases. With 0 bases clipped from V and 3 bases from J, the junction kept 10 bases outside the gene matches. This CDR3 spans 17 amino acids. Looked up from germline, CDR1 is MNHEY and CDR2 is SVGAGI. The CDR3 sequence: CASSYSRATGKKETQYF. The CDR3 DNA is TGTGCCAGCAGTTACTCGAGAGCGACAGGGAAAAAAGAGACCCAGTACTTC.

The chain links TRBV9 to TRBJ1-4; 7 positions agree with TRBD1. V lost 1 base, J lost 10 bases, and 13 bases stayed unmatched. Germline CDR1 reads SGDLS; CDR2 reads YYNGEE. The length of the CDR3 is 16 residues. The CDR3 protein is CASSVKGGGDVGKLFF. The DNA for the CDR3 is TGTGCCAGCAGCGTAAAGGGAGGGGGCGACGTAGGAAAACTGTTTTTT. Full variable domain (rest looked up from reference TRBV9 and TRBJ1-4): DSGVTQTPKHLITATGQRVTLRCSPRSGDLSVYWYQQSLDQGLQFLIQYYNGEERAKGNILERFSAQQFPDLHSELNLSSLELGDSALYFCASSVKGGGDVGKLFFGSGTQLSVL.

The J gene is TRBJ2-2, the V gene TRBV24-1; 10 bases fit TRBD1. V lost 4 bases to trimming and J lost 6 bases; unmatched junction nucleotides: 7. The germline V gene encodes CDR1 KGHDR and CDR2 SFDVKD. This CDR3 region has 16 residues. The CDR3, as DNA: TGTGCCACCAGTGACCAAGGACAGGGGGACGCCGGGGAGCTGTTTTTT. Amino acids: CATSDQGQGDAGELFF.